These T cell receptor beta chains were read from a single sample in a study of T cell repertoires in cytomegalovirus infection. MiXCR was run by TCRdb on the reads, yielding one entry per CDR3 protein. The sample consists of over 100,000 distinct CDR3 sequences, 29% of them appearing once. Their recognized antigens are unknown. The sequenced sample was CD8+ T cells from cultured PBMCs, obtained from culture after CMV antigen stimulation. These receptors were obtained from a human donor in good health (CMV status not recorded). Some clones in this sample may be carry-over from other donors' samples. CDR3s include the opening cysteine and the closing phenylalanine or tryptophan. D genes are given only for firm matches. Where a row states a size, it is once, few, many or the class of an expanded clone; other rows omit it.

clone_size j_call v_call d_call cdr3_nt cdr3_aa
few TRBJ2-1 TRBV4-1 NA TGCGCCAGCAGCCCGGCGACGGGGGAAATCTACAATGAGCAGTTCTTC CASSPATGEIYNEQFF
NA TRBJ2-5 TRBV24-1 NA TGTGCCACCAGTGATCTAGGACAAGAAGAGACCCAGTACTTC CATSDLGQEETQYF
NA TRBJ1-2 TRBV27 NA TGTGCCAGCAGTTCCGGGGCCCTCTATGGCTACACCTTC CASSSGALYGYTF
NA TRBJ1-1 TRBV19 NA TGTGCCAGCCAAGGATTGCAGGCGGAAGCTTTCTTT CASQGLQAEAFF
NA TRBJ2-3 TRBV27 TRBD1 TGTGCCAGCAGTTTATTCGGACAGGGCGGAGATACGCAGTATTTT CASSLFGQGGDTQYF
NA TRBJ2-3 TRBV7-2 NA TGTGCCAGCAGCCGCTATTTTTCTAGCACAGATACGCAGTATTTT CASSRYFSSTDTQYF
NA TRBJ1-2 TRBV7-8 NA TGTGCCAGCAGCCAATTCACAGGGATCGGAGGCTACACCTTC CASSQFTGIGGYTF
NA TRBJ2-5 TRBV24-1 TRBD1 TGTGCCACCAGTGATTACAGGGGATTGGAGACCCAGTACTTC CATSDYRGLETQYF
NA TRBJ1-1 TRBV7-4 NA TGTGCCAGCAGCTTCTTGGTGGGGGCCATGAACACTGAAGCTTTCTTT CASSFLVGAMNTEAFF
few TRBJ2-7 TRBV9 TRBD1 TGTGCCAGCAGCGGTGGGACAGGGGGCGCCTACGAGCAGTACTTC CASSGGTGGAYEQYF